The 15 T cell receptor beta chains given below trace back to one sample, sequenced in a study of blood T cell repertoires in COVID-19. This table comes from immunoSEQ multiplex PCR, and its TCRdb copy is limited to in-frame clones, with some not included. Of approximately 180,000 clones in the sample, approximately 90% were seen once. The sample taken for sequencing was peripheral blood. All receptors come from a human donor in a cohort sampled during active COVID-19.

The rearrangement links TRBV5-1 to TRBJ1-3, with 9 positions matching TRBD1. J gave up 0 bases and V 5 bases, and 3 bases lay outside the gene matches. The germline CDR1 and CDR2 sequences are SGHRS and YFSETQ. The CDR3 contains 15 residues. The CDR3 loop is CASRGQGNSGNTIYF. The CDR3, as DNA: TGCGCCAGCAGGGGACAGGGCAACTCTGGAAACACCATATATTTT.

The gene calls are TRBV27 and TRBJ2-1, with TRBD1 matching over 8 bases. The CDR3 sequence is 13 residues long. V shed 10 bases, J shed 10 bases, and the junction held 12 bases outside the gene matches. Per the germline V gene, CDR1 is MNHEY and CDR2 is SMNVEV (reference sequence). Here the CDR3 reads CATRKPRDREQFF. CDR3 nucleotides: TGTGCCACCAGGAAACCCCGGGACAGGGAGCAGTTCTTC.

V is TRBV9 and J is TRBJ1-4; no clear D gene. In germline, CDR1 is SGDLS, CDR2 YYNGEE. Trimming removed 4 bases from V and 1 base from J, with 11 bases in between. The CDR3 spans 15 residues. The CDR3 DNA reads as TGTGCCAGCAGCCTCTCGGTCCGAACTAATGAAAAACTGTTTTTT. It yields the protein CASSLSVRTNEKLFF.

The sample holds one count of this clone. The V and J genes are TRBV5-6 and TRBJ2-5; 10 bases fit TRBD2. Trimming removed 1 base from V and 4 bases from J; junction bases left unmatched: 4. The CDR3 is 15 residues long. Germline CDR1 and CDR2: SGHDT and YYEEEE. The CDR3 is CASSLKRGGRETQYF. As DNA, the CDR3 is TGTGCCAGCAGCTTGAAGCGGGGGGGCAGAGAGACCCAGTACTTC.

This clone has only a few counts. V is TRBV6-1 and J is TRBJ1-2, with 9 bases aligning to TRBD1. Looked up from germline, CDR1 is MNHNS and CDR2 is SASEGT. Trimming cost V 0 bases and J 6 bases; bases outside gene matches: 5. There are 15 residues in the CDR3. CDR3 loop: CASSEADGTGNGYTF. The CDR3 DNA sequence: TGTGCCAGCAGTGAAGCTGACGGGACAGGGAATGGCTACACCTTC.

Here the CDR3 reads CAISGTGVHTGELFF. The CDR3 DNA follows: TGTGCCATCAGTGGGACAGGGGTGCACACCGGGGAGCTGTTTTTT. This chain connects TRBV10-3 to TRBJ2-2; 9 bases are a match to TRBD1. Germline CDR1 and CDR2: ENHRY and SYGVKD. Germline trimming cut 4 bases from V and 3 bases from J; bases unmatched to any gene: 3. The length of the CDR3 is 15 residues.

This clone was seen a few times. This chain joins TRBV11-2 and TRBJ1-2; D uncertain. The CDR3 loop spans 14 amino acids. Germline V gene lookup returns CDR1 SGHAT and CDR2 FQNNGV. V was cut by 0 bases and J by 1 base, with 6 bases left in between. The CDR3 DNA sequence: TGTGCCAGCAGCTTAGAGGGCAGTAACTATGGCTACACCTTC. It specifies CASSLEGSNYGYTF. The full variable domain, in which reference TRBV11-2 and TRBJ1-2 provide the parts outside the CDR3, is EAGVAQSPRYKIIEKRQSVAFWCNPISGHATLYWYQQILGQGPKLLIQFQNNGVVDDSQLPKDRFSAERLKGVDSTLKIQPAKLEDSAVYLCASSLEGSNYGYTFGSGTRLTVV.

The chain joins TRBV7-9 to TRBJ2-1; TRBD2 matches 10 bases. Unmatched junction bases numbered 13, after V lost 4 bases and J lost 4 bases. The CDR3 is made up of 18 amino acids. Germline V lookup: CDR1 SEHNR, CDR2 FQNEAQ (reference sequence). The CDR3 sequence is CASSSSLAGGKIYNEQFF. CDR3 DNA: TGTGCCAGCAGCTCTTCATTAGCGGGGGGAAAGATATACAATGAGCAGTTCTTC.

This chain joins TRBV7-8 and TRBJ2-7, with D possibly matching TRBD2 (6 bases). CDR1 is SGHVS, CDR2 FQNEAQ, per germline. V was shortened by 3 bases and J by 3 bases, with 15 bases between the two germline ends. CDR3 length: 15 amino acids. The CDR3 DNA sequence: TGTGCCAGCAGCTTGGAGACTAGTCCCAACTACGAGCAGTACTTC. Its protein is CASSLETSPNYEQYF.

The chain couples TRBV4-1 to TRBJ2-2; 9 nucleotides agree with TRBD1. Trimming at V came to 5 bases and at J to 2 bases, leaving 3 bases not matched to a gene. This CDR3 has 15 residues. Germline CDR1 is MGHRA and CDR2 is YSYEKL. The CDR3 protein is CASSTDRGNTGELFF. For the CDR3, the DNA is TGCGCCAGCAGCACGGACAGGGGCAACACCGGGGAGCTGTTTTTT.

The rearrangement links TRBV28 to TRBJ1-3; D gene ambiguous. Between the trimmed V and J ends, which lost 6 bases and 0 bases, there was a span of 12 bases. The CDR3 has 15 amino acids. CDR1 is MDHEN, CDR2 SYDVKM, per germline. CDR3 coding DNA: TGTGCCAGCAGCCTAGACGTCCGCTCTGGAAACACCATATATTTT. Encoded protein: CASSLDVRSGNTIYF.

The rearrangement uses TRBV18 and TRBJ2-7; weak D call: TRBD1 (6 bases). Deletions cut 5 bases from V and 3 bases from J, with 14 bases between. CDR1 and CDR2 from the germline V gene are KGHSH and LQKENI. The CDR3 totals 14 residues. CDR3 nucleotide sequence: TGTGCCAGCTCATCTCCGACAGGTTTCTACGAGCAGTACTTC. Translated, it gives CASSSPTGFYEQYF.

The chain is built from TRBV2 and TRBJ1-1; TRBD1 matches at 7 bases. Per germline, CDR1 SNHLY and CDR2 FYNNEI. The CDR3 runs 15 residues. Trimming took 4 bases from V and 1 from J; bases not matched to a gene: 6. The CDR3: CASSGPGGTNTEAFF. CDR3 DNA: TGTGCCAGCAGTGGACCAGGGGGGACGAACACTGAAGCTTTCTTT.

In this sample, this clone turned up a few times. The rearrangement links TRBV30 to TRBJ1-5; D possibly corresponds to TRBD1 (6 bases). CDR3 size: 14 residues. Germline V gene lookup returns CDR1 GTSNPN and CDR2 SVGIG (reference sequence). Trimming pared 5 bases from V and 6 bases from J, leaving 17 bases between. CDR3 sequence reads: CAWANQGGAQPQHF. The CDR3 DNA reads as TGTGCCTGGGCCAACCAAGGGGGTGCTCAGCCCCAGCATTTT.

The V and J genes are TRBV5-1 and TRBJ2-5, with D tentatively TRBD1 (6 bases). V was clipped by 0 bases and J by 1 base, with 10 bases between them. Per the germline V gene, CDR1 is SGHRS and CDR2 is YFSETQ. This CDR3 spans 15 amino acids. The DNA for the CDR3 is TGCGCCAGCAGCTTGGAAACAGGGATCCAAGAGACCCAGTACTTC. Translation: CASSLETGIQETQYF.